This T cell receptor (beta chain) was captured in a study of shared clonotypes between healthy human individuals. Study outcomes and limitations: Among donors, the sharing of clonotypes was expected to be influenced by sequencing depth. Rarefaction curves obtained for sorted subsets showed sequencing incomplete despite large depth.

Trimming left V 5 bases short and J 5 bases short, with 13 bases between. The CDR3 has 14 amino acids. Germline V CDR1 and CDR2: SGHNT, YENEEA. This clone showed up just once. The antigen remains undetermined. Profiling relied on immunoSEQ multiplex PCR, and the TCRdb table lists in-frame clones only, not all of them. The sample lists around 2.5 million clones, more than 85% seen once, with approximately 0.37% in the top ten. Sequencing input: naive CD4+ T cells from PBMCs. Subset here: CD45RA+ positively selected. This sequence was found in a man aged 18-30 years in good health. Some clones in this sample may be carry-over from other donors' samples. The chain is built from TRBV11-3 and TRBJ2-1; either TRBD1 or TRBD2 may fit D (6 bases each). The CDR3 DNA is TGTGCCAGCAGCCCCTCGGGGGCTAACAATGAGCAGTTCTTC. Translation: CASSPSGANNEQFF.